This entry features one T cell receptor beta chain sequence. This entry is derived from a study of blood T cell repertoires in COVID-19. Overall study context: Spain, Italy and the United States supplied samples that represented acute and convalescent COVID-19. T cells, B-cell-depleted T cells, or PBMCs provided the cDNA or gDNA that served as material.

V was shortened by 5 bases and J by 1 base, with 11 bases between the two germline ends. The CDR3 extends over 14 amino acids. Germline V CDR1 and CDR2: KGHSH, LQKENI. In the original workflow: Estimates of nucleated cell counts were drawn from the amplification of reference gene primers. TCRdb keeps only in-frame clones here, not all; method: immunoSEQ multiplex PCR. The DNA was the basis for D and trimming; V, J and clone size are from that table. The sample contains 84,000 or so clones, 88% of which appear only once. This clonotype originated in an older man with acute or convalescent COVID-19. The chain has TRBV18 and TRBJ2-5; weak D call: TRBD1 (5 bases). The sample comprised peripheral blood. The CDR3 here is CASSAIDSQETQYF. CDR3 bases: TGTGCCAGCTCAGCCATAGACAGCCAAGAGACCCAGTACTTC.